The sequence of this T cell receptor beta chain was determined in a study of blood T cell repertoires in COVID-19. About the study: Samples taken during acute and convalescent COVID-19 were collected in the United States, Italy and Spain. The analysed material was cDNA or gDNA that came from T cells, B-cell-depleted T cells, or PBMCs.

Trimming removed 5 bases at V and 0 bases at J, with 17 bases between. The V gene's germline CDR1 is LNHDA and CDR2 SQIVND (reference sequence). The CDR3 sequence is 16 residues long. Grouping used clinical history reported by participants in a survey and questionnaire. The assay was immunoSEQ multiplex PCR, and TCRdb's table has in-frame clones only and misses some. The sample holds some 200,000 clones; around 90% are singletons and the top ten take approximately 2%. The clonotype was recovered from a woman in her 30s who had recovered from COVID-19. The sequenced sample was PBMCs or T cells enriched from blood (not recorded which). The chain carries TRBV19 and TRBJ2-7; D might be TRBD1 (5 bases). CDR3 sequence reads: CASSPLRGRDSYEQYF. For the CDR3, the DNA is TGTGCCAGTAGTCCCCTAAGGGGCAGGGACTCCTACGAGCAGTACTTC.